The TCR beta chain under discussion was sequenced for a study of T cells in localized non-small cell lung cancer. General study results and limits: Higher blood T cell density tracked longer overall survival. Heterogeneity within the tumor remains possible, as just one region underwent sequencing. The greatest T cell clonality was found in uninvolved adjacent lung (higher than in tumor). Adjacent lung held a median roughly 54 of the top 100 tumor clones.

The CDR3 sequence is 13 residues long. CDR1 and CDR2 from the germline V gene are SGHRS and YFSETQ. Germline trimming cut 3 bases from V and 5 bases from J; bases unmatched to any gene: 5. Repertoires were generated with immunoSEQ multiplex PCR, while TCRdb's copy carries only in-frame clones and drops some. The sample yields roughly 30,000 clones, more than 70% seen once. This clone has only a few counts. Its antigen is currently unknown. This clonotype originated in a female donor older than 55 with stage III squamous cell lung carcinoma. The sequencing here drew on peripheral blood, taken before any cancer treatment. This chain links TRBV5-1 with TRBJ2-7, with 7 bases matching TRBD2. CDR3 DNA: TGCGCCAGCAGCTGGGAGGGAGGCGACGAGCAGTACTTC. It yields the protein CASSWEGGDEQYF.